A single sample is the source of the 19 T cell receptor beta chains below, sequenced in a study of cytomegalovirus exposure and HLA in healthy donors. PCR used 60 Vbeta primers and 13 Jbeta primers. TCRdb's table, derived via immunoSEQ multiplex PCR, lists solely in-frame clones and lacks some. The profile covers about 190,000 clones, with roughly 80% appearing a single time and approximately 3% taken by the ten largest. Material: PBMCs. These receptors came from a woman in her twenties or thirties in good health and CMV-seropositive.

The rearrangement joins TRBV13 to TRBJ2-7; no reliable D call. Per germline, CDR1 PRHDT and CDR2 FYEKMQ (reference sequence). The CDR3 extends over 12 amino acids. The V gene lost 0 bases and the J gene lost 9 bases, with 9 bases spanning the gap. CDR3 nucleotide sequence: TGTGCCAGCAGCTTAGGCCTACGTTGGCAGTACTTC. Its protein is CASSLGLRWQYF.

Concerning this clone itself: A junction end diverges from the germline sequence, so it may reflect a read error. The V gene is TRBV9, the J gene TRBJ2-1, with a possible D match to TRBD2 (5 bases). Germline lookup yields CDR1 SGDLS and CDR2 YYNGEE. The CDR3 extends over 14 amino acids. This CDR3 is CASSMGVAYDEQFF. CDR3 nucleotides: TGTGCCAGCAGCATGGGAGTAGCCTACGATGAGCAGTTCTTC.

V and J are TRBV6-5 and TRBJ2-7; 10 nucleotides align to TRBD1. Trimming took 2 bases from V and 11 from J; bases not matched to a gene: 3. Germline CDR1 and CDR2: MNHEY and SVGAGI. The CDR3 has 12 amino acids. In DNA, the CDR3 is TGTGCCAGCAGTTACGACAGGGGGCGCGAGTACTTC. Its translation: CASSYDRGREYF.

This CDR3 is CATSTNPGNTIYF. The CDR3 coding sequence is TGCGCCACTTCGACAAATCCTGGAAACACCATATATTTT. V is TRBV5-1 and J is TRBJ1-3, with no clear D. The CDR3 contains 13 residues. The V gene's germline CDR1 is SGHRS and CDR2 YFSETQ. The ends were cut back, 9 bases at V and 2 bases at J, with 12 bases in the middle.

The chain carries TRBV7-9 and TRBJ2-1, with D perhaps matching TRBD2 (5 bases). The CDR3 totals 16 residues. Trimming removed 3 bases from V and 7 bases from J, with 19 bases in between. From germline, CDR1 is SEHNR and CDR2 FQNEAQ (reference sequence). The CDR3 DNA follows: TGTGCCAGCAGCTTCAGAGCGGAAGGGTCTGGGAATGAGCAGTTCTTC. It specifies CASSFRAEGSGNEQFF. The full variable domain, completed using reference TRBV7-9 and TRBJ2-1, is DTGVSQNPRHKITKRGQNVTFRCDPISEHNRLYWYRQTLGQGPEFLTYFQNEAQLEKSRLLSDRFSAERPKGSFSTLEIQRTEQGDSAMYLCASSFRAEGSGNEQFFGPGTRLTVL.

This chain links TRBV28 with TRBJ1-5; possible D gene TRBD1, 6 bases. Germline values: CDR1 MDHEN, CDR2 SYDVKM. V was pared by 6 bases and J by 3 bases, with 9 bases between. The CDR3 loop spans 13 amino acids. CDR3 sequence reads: CASSTGNNQPQHF. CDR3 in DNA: TGTGCCAGCAGCACAGGGAACAATCAGCCCCAGCATTTT.

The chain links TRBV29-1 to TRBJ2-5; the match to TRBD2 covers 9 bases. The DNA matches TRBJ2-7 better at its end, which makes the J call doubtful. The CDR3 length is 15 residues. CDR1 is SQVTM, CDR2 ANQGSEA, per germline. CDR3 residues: CSVEARASGTYEQYF. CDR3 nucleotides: TGCAGCGTTGAAGCTCGGGCTAGCGGGACCTACGAGCAGTACTTC.

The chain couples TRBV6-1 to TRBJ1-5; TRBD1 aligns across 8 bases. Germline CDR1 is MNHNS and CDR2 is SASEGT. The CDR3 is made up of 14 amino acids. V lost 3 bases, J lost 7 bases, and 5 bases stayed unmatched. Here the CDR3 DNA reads TGTGCCAGCAGTGACAGGGGGCTCGTCCAGCCCCAGCATTTT. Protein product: CASSDRGLVQPQHF.

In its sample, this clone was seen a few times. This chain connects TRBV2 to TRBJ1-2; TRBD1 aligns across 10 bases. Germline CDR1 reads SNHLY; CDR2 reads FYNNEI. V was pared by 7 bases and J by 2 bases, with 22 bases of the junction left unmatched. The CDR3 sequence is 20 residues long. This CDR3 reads CASTKGGRGTGAGENYGYTF. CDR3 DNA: TGTGCCAGCACCAAAGGAGGGCGGGGGACAGGGGCCGGAGAAAACTATGGCTACACCTTC.

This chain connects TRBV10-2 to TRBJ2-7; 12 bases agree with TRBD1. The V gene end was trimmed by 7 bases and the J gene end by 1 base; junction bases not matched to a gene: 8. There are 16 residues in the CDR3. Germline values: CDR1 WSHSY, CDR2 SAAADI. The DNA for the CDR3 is TGCGCCAGCATCGACGGGACAGGGGGCAAGTCCTACGAGCAGTACTTC. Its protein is CASIDGTGGKSYEQYF.

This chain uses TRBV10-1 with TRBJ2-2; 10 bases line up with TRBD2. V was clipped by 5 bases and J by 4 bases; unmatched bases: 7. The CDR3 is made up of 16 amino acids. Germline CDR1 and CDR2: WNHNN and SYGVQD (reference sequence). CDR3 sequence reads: CASSSVASGSTGELFF. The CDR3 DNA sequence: TGCGCCAGCAGTTCGGTGGCTAGCGGGAGCACCGGGGAGCTGTTTTTT.

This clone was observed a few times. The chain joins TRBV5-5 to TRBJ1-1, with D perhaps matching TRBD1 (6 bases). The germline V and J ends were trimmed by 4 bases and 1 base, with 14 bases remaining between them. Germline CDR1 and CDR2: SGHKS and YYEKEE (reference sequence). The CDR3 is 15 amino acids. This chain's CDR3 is CASSASQGRNTEAFF. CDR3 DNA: TGTGCCAGCAGCGCGAGTCAGGGGAGGAACACTGAAGCTTTCTTT.

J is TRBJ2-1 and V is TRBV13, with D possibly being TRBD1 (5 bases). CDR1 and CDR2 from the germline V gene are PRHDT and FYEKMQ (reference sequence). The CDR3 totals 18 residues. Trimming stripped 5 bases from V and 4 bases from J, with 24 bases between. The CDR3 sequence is CASSPPQGISPLYNEQFF. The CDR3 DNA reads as TGTGCCAGCAGCCCGCCTCAGGGAATCTCCCCCCTATACAATGAGCAGTTCTTC.

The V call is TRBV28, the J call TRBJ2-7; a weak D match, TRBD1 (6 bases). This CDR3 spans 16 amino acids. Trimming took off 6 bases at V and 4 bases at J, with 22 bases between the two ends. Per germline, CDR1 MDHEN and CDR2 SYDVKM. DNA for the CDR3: TGTGCCAGCAGACAATTCGGTTCAGGGGTGCAATACGAGCAGTACTTC. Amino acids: CASRQFGSGVQYEQYF. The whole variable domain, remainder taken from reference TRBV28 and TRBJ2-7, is DVKVTQSSRYLVKRTGEKVFLECVQDMDHENMFWYRQDPGLGLRLIYFSYDVKMKEKGDIPEGYSVSREKKERFSLILESASTNQTSMYLCASRQFGSGVQYEQYFGPGTRLTVT.

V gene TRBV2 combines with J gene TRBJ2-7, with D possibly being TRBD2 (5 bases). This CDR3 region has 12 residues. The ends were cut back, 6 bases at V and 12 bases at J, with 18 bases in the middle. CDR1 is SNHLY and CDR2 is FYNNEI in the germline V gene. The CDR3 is CASSATALGGYF. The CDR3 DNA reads TGTGCCAGCAGCGCCACCGCCCTAGGAGGGTACTTC.

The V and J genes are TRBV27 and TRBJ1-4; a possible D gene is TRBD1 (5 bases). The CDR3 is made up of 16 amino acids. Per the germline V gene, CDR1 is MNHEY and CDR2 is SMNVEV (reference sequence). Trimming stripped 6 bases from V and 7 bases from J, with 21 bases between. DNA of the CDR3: TGTGCCAGCAGATCCGGGTGGAGCGAAAGGGGTGAAAAACTGTTTTTT. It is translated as CASRSGWSERGEKLFF.

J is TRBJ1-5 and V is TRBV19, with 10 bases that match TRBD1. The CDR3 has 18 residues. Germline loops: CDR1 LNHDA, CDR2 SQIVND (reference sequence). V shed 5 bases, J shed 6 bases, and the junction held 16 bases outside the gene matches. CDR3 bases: TGTGCCAGTAGTGCCTACTCAAGGACAGGGGGTGAGGCTCAGCCCCAGCATTTT. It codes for CASSAYSRTGGEAQPQHF.

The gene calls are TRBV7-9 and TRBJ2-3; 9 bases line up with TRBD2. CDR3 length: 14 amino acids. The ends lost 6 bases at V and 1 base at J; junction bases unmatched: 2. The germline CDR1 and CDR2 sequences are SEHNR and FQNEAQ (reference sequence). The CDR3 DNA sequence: TGTGCCAGCAGGGAGCGGGGGGGCACAGATACGCAGTATTTT. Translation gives CASRERGGTDTQYF.

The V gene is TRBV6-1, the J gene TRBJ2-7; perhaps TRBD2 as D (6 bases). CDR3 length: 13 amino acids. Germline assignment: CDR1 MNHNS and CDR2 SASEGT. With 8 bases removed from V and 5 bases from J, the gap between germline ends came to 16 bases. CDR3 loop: CASLGVGGDEQYF. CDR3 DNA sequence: TGTGCCAGCCTTGGGGTGGGGGGAGACGAGCAGTACTTC.